These 8 T cell receptor beta chains were all obtained from the same sample, sequenced in a study of blood T cell repertoires in COVID-19. Some clones are missing from TCRdb's copy, which holds only in-frame ones; the method was immunoSEQ multiplex PCR. The table lists 150,000 to 200,000 clones, around four fifths of them singletons. Specimen: peripheral blood. These TCRs come from a woman older than 75 with active or convalescent COVID-19.

This chain uses TRBV9 with TRBJ2-2; D ambiguous. The V gene lost 4 bases and the J gene lost 6 bases, with 16 bases spanning the gap. The germline gives CDR1 SGDLS, CDR2 YYNGEE. The CDR3 spans 15 residues. The CDR3 DNA follows: TGTGCCAGCAGCAACGGTCCCGCGACTGCCGGGGAGCTGTTTTTT. The encoded protein is CASSNGPATAGELFF.

This clone has more than one count but fewer than ten. The chain joins TRBV28 to TRBJ1-1, with 10 positions matching TRBD1. The CDR3 has 16 residues. The trim removed 5 bases at V and 6 bases at J, leaving 12 bases unmatched. In germline, CDR1 is MDHEN, CDR2 SYDVKM. In DNA, the CDR3 is TGTGCCAGCAGTCCATACTCGACAGGGGGCTTCTCTGAAGCTTTCTTT. This encodes CASSPYSTGGFSEAFF.

This clone was observed a few times. This chain connects TRBV27 to TRBJ1-5; D is unresolved. Germline values: CDR1 MNHEY, CDR2 SMNVEV (reference sequence). V lost 8 bases and J 1 base, leaving 18 bases between the germline ends. CDR3 length: 16 residues. The CDR3 sequence is CASRSFEGDSNQPQHF. DNA of the CDR3: TGTGCCAGCCGGAGTTTTGAGGGAGACAGCAATCAGCCCCAGCATTTT.

The CDR3 bases are TGTGCCAGCAGTTATCCGGGACAGGGGTCTAGGGAGACCCAGTACTTC. Its translation is CASSYPGQGSRETQYF. This chain connects TRBV28 to TRBJ2-5; 10 bases line up with TRBD1. Per the germline V gene, CDR1 is MDHEN and CDR2 is SYDVKM. The CDR3 loop spans 16 amino acids. J lost 5 bases, V lost 4 bases, and 10 bases had no gene match.

The rearrangement uses TRBV3-1 (or the pseudogene TRBV3-2) and TRBJ1-1; D remains ambiguous. V gave up 1 base and J gave up 11 bases, with 11 bases separating them. Germline CDR1 LGHDT, CDR2 YNNKEL (reference sequence). The CDR3 consists of 12 residues. In nucleotides, the CDR3 is TGTGCCAGCAGCCAAGTTGACTTTGGGGCTTTCTTT. It encodes CASSQVDFGAFF.

V gene TRBV19 combines with J gene TRBJ1-6, with 9 positions matching TRBD1. The CDR3 has 17 amino acids. With V trimmed by 4 bases and J by 4 bases, 8 bases remained unmatched. Per the germline V gene, CDR1 is LNHDA and CDR2 is SQIVND (reference sequence). This CDR3 is CASSRPRGTGYNSPLHF. The CDR3 nucleotides are TGTGCCAGTAGTAGGCCCAGAGGGACAGGGTATAATTCACCCCTCCACTTT.

The J gene is TRBJ1-1, the V gene TRBV2; weak D call: TRBD1 (5 bases). The V end lost 11 bases, the J end lost 4 bases, and 17 bases lay between the germline ends. This CDR3 is built from 13 residues. The germline CDR1 and CDR2 sequences are SNHLY and FYNNEI. CDR3 protein: CAGRREDGTEAFF. The CDR3 DNA reads TGTGCCGGACGCAGGGAGGACGGCACTGAAGCTTTCTTT.

The chain links TRBV29-1 to TRBJ2-2; a weak D match, TRBD2 (6 bases). CDR1 is SQVTM and CDR2 is ANQGSEA in the germline V gene. CDR3 size: 12 residues. V was shortened by 3 bases and J by 8 bases, with 10 bases between the two germline ends. The CDR3 reads CSVERGEGELFF. The CDR3 DNA is TGCAGCGTTGAGCGGGGTGAGGGGGAGCTGTTTTTT.